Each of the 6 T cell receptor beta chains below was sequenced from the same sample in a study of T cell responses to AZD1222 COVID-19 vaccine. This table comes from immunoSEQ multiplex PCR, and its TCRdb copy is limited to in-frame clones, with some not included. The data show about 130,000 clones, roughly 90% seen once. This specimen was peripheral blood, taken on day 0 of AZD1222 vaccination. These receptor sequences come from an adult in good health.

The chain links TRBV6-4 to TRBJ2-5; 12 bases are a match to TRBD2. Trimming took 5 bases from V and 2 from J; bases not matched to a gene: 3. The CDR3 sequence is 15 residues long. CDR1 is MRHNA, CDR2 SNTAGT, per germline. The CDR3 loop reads CASSRTSGAQETQYF. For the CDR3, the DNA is TGTGCCAGCAGTCGGACTAGCGGGGCTCAAGAGACCCAGTACTTC.

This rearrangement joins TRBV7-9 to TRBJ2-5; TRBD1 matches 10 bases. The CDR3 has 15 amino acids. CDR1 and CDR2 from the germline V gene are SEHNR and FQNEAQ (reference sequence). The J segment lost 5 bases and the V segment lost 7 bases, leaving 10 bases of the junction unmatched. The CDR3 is CASKVATGGKETQYF. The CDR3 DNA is TGTGCCAGCAAGGTTGCGACAGGGGGCAAGGAGACCCAGTACTTC.

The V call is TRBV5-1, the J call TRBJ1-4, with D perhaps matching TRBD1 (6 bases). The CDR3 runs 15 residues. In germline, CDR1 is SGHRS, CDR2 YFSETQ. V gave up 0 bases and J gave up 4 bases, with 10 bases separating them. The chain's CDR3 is CASSLAGTHNEKLFF. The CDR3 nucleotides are TGCGCCAGCAGCTTGGCCGGGACACATAATGAAAAACTGTTTTTT.

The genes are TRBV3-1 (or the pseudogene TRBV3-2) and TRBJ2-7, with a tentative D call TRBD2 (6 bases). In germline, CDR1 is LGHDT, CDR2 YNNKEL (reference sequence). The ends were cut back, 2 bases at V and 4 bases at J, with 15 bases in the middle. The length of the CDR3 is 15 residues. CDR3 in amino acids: CASSQLGGTAYEQYF. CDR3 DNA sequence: TGTGCCAGCAGCCAACTCGGCGGGACTGCGTACGAGCAGTACTTC.

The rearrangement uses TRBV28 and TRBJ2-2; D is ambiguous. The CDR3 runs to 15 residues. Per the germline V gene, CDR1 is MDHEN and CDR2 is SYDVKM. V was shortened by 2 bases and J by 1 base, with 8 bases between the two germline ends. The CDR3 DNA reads TGTGCCAGCAGTTTAGACCTCGAGAACACCGGGGAGCTGTTTTTT. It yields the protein CASSLDLENTGELFF.

The CDR3 DNA sequence: TGTGCCAGCAGCTTAGTTTCAGGGGGCGTTGGGGGTGGCCACGAGCAGTACTTC. Amino acid sequence: CASSLVSGGVGGGHEQYF. This chain links TRBV7-2 with TRBJ2-7; 8 nucleotides align to TRBD1. The CDR3 runs 18 residues. Trimming at V came to 1 base and at J to 5 bases, leaving 16 bases not matched to a gene. Germline V gives CDR1 SGHTA, CDR2 FQGNSA.